This paragraph reports one T cell receptor (beta chain). Its antigen remains unknown. Per sample, a minimum of 7 million PBMCs were isolated. The data were taken from a study of blood T cells in healthy people across ages. Study-level results: Long-lived donors carried more naive CD4+ cells and greater diversity than aged donors. Age brought a roughly linear fall in TCR beta diversity measured per million T cells. The donors' CMV status was not determined, possibly confounding changes in expanded clonotypes.

Germline V CDR1 and CDR2: MNHEY, SMNVEV (reference sequence). Trimming removed 8 bases from V and 2 bases from J, with 13 bases in between. The CDR3 sequence is 14 residues long. Alongside a J-beta primer mix, a sample-barcoded 5' primer served in a second PCR lasting about 6 to 12 cycles. TCRdb re-called the 5' RACE reads through MiXCR, storing one row per CDR3 protein. Counted here are over 600,000 distinct CDR3 sequences, 56% occurring once; the ten biggest clones make up 25% to 30%. Material: blood. The chain links TRBV27 to TRBJ2-1; TRBD2 might be the D (5 bases). This TCR was recovered from a man aged 35-49 years in good health. Here the CDR3 reads CASVSAGPYNEQFF. The CDR3 DNA reads TGTGCCAGCGTATCGGCGGGCCCCTACAATGAGCAGTTCTTC.